A single sample gave rise to the 9 T cell receptor beta chains below, sequenced in a study of blood T cell repertoires in COVID-19. TCRdb's copy holds only in-frame clones and misses some; the assay was immunoSEQ multiplex PCR. This table has about 360,000 clones, more than 70% appearing once. Input material: PBMCs or T cells enriched from blood (not recorded which). The receptors were gathered from a man aged 25-45 years who had recovered from COVID-19.

The chain links TRBV30 to TRBJ2-4; TRBD1 matches at 8 bases. Looked up from germline, CDR1 is GTSNPN and CDR2 is SVGIG (reference sequence). The V and J ends lost 4 bases and 4 bases, in that order; junction bases with no gene match: 9. The CDR3 contains 15 residues. CDR3: CAWNPTGGMKNIQYF. DNA of the CDR3: TGTGCCTGGAACCCCACAGGGGGAATGAAAAACATTCAGTACTTC.

This chain connects TRBV6-4 to TRBJ1-2; 9 positions agree with TRBD1. J was trimmed by 4 bases and V by 7 bases; bases with no gene match: 4. CDR3 length equals 13 residues. Germline lookup yields CDR1 MRHNA and CDR2 SNTAGT. The CDR3 DNA sequence: TGTGCCAGCACTCCGGGACAGGGCTATGGCTACACCTTC. This sequence encodes CASTPGQGYGYTF.

In DNA form, the CDR3 reads TGTGCCAGCAGCCGCCAGGCGATCGAGACCCAGTACTTC. Protein product: CASSRQAIETQYF. V and J are TRBV7-9 and TRBJ2-5, with D unresolved. This CDR3 has 13 amino acids. Germline lookup yields CDR1 SEHNR and CDR2 FQNEAQ (reference sequence). V lost 5 bases and J 5 bases, leaving 12 bases between the germline ends.

The chain couples TRBV18 to TRBJ2-7; tentatively, D is TRBD1 (6 bases). V was pared by 3 bases and J by 0 bases, with 18 bases between. The CDR3 contains 17 residues. Per germline, CDR1 KGHSH and CDR2 LQKENI. CDR3 amino acids: CASSPRFGDMSSYEQYF. In DNA, the CDR3 is TGTGCCAGCTCACCTAGATTCGGGGACATGAGCTCCTACGAGCAGTACTTC. Together with reference TRBV18 and TRBJ2-7, the CDR3 gives the full variable domain: NAGVMQNPRHLVRRRGQEARLRCSPMKGHSHVYWYRQLPEEGLKFMVYLQKENIIDESGMPKERFSAEFPKEGPSILRIQQVVRGDSAAYFCASSPRFGDMSSYEQYFGPGTRLTVT.

J is TRBJ1-6 and V is TRBV10-2; D is perhaps TRBD1 (6 bases). Germline V gene sequence: CDR1 WSHSY, CDR2 SAAADI. V lost 3 bases and J 7 bases, leaving 10 bases between the germline ends. The CDR3 spans 14 residues. The CDR3 loop is CASSDQGRNSPLHF. CDR3 nucleotides: TGCGCCAGCAGTGATCAGGGGAGAAATTCACCCCTCCACTTT.

The V gene is TRBV7-8, the J gene TRBJ2-7, with 7 positions matching TRBD1. The CDR3 spans 15 residues. CDR1 and CDR2 from the germline V gene are SGHVS and FQNEAQ. Trimming took 1 base from V and 3 from J; bases not matched to a gene: 6. The CDR3 DNA reads as TGTGCCAGCAGCTTAGGGGACAGTGGAGTCTACGAGCAGTACTTC. Translating it yields CASSLGDSGVYEQYF.

This sequence joins TRBV28 and TRBJ1-3; 8 positions agree with TRBD1. This CDR3 has 15 amino acids. In germline, CDR1 is MDHEN, CDR2 SYDVKM. V gave up 5 bases and J gave up 0 bases; unmatched junction bases: 3. The CDR3 here is CASSVTGGSGNTIYF. In DNA, the CDR3 is TGTGCCAGCAGTGTAACAGGGGGCTCTGGAAACACCATATATTTT.

The rearrangement links TRBV12-3 or TRBV12-4 to TRBJ1-1, with a tentative D call TRBD1 (6 bases). V was clipped by 7 bases and J by 5 bases, with 14 bases between them. The CDR3 length is 13 residues. The CDR3 DNA reads as TGTGCCAGCACAGACAGGTTTCGGACTGAAGCTTTCTTT. Translation: CASTDRFRTEAFF.

A few counts support this clone. The rearrangement uses TRBV5-4 and TRBJ2-5; tentative D call: TRBD2 (5 bases). Trimming pared 4 bases from V and 1 base from J, leaving 11 bases between. Germline V gene data show CDR1 as SGHNT and CDR2 as YYREEE (reference sequence). The CDR3 is made up of 14 amino acids. DNA for the CDR3: TGTGCCAGCAGCATCCCGGGGTCCCAAGAGACCCAGTACTTC. This translates into CASSIPGSQETQYF.